The rows below give T cell receptor beta chains drawn from one sample of a study of post-analysis software for immune sequencing data. From the PCR reads, TCRdb called clonotypes with MiXCR, one entry per CDR3 protein. The sample holds 150,000 or so distinct CDR3 sequences, about 34% seen once. This sample comprised blood, obtained after autologous hematopoietic stem cell transplantation. Receptors were obtained from a girl aged 5 to 17 with multiple sclerosis. CDR3s include the opening cysteine and the closing phenylalanine or tryptophan. The order of the fields is CDR3 DNA, CDR3 protein, D gene, J gene, clone size, V gene. D genes are given only for firm matches. Part of the rows lack a size; the others show once, few, many or a class for expanded clones.

TGTGCCCCCCGGGCCCAAAACAATGAGCAGTTCTTC CAPRAQNNEQFF . TRBJ2-1 few TRBV6-9
TGTGCCAGCAGCCCCCAGACTAGCGGGAGGTCAGATACGCAGTATTTT CASSPQTSGRSDTQYF TRBD2 TRBJ2-3 . TRBV3-1
TGTGCCAGCAGCCAAGAAGGTGGCCAGATCTACGAGCAGTACTTC CASSQEGGQIYEQYF . TRBJ2-7 . TRBV3-1
TGCAGCGTTTTAAGGCAGGGAGGCGAGCAGTTCTTC CSVLRQGGEQFF . TRBJ2-1 few TRBV29-1
TGTGCCAGCAGCTTAGGTGTCAGGACAGGACTTGAGGAGCAGTACTTC CASSLGVRTGLEEQYF TRBD1 TRBJ2-7 . TRBV7-6
TGTGCCAGCAGTGAACAACGGTGGGGACAGGACCTCCAAGAGACCCAGTACTTC CASSEQRWGQDLQETQYF TRBD1 TRBJ2-5 few TRBV25-1
TGTGCCAGCAGCTTGCTGGGGGAGGCCTACGAGCAGTACTTC CASSLLGEAYEQYF . TRBJ2-7 . TRBV7-9
TGCAGTGCTAGAGCTACGGGGGTCAGGGGTGGCTATGGCTACACCTTC CSARATGVRGGYGYTF . TRBJ1-2 . TRBV20-1
TGCAGTGCTAGAAGCGGACAGGGTCTCCACGAGCAGTACTTC CSARSGQGLHEQYF TRBD1 TRBJ2-7 few TRBV20-1
TGTGCCAGCAACCAAACCGGGACACTGAACTATGGCTACACCTTC CASNQTGTLNYGYTF . TRBJ1-2 . TRBV3-1
TGTGCCAGCAGCTCCGGGAGCGCCACAGATACGCAGTATTTT CASSSGSATDTQYF . TRBJ2-3 . TRBV7-9
TGTGCCAGCAGTTACGTCCAGGGGTTTGAAAAACTGTTTTTT CASSYVQGFEKLFF . TRBJ1-4 . TRBV6-5
TGTGCCAGCAGTCCGGCCGGGGAGCTGTTTTTT CASSPAGELFF . TRBJ2-2 few TRBV12-3/TRBV12-4
TGCGCCAGCAGCCAAGAACCGGGGTATACCTCTGGGGCCATTCAGTACTTC CASSQEPGYTSGAIQYF . TRBJ2-4 many TRBV4-3
TGCGCCAGCAGCCCGTGGGGTTCCGGAGTGGATACGCAGTATTTT CASSPWGSGVDTQYF . TRBJ2-3 . TRBV5-1
TGTGCCAGCTCACCACTCTGGGTCATGAACACTGAAGCTTTCTTT CASSPLWVMNTEAFF . TRBJ1-1 once TRBV18
TGTGCCAGCAGTTCGCAGGGAACAGGCTATCACTACACCTTC CASSSQGTGYHYTF . TRBJ1-2 once TRBV7-8
TGCGCCAGCAGCCAGGACTCGGGACTAGTGGACTACGAGCAGTACTTC CASSQDSGLVDYEQYF TRBD2 TRBJ2-7 . TRBV4-1
TGTGCCAGCAGCTTAATGGGGCAAGAGACCCAGTACTTC CASSLMGQETQYF . TRBJ2-5 few TRBV7-3
TGCAGCGTTCGACCCCCGAGGGCAGTGAACACTGAAGCTTTCTTT CSVRPPRAVNTEAFF . TRBJ1-1 few TRBV29-1
TGTGCCGGCAGGTTACAGAGGGGCCTGGTGGTTGAGCAGTACTTC CAGRLQRGLVVEQYF . TRBJ2-5 . TRBV12-3/TRBV12-4
TGTGCCAGCAGCCCAGGGAGGGGCTACACCTTC CASSPGRGYTF . TRBJ1-2 many TRBV3-1
TGTGCCAGCAGTCGACAGGGGTGGGCCAAAAACATTCAGTACTTC CASSRQGWAKNIQYF TRBD1 TRBJ2-4 few TRBV6-1
TGTGCCATCAGTGTGAGCGTTGGGGGCGAGCAGTACTTC CAISVSVGGEQYF . TRBJ2-7 . TRBV10-3
TGTGCCAGCAGCCAGAGGACAGGGGGGGACATTCAGTACTTC CASSQRTGGDIQYF TRBD1 TRBJ2-4 . TRBV5-6
TGCAGTGCTCATGGCGGCGGGAGCGGTAAACAAGAGACCCAGTACTTC CSAHGGGSGKQETQYF TRBD2 TRBJ2-5 . TRBV20-1
TGTGCCAGCAGCTTAAGTGAACAGTCTAAAAACATTCAGTACTTC CASSLSEQSKNIQYF . TRBJ2-4 . TRBV7-9
TGCAGTGCTATCAGGGGCCCCTACGAGCAGTACTTC CSAIRGPYEQYF . TRBJ2-7 many TRBV20-1
TGTGCCAGCAGTTACTCTTCCGAGTCGGGGGCTGGCTACACCTTC CASSYSSESGAGYTF . TRBJ1-2 few TRBV6-6
TGTGCCAGCAGCCCCCCCAGAGGTAGCAATCAGCCCCAGCATTTT CASSPPRGSNQPQHF . TRBJ1-5 . TRBV12-3/TRBV12-4
TGTTCGTCGGGGACGGGGACAACCTACGAGCAGTACTTC CSSGTGTTYEQYF . TRBJ2-7 . TRBV28
TGTGCCAGCACAAAACAGGGGGCGCGGGCCAACGTCCTGACTTTC CASTKQGARANVLTF TRBD1 TRBJ2-6 few TRBV3-1
TGTGCCAGCAGTTGGACCCAGAACACTGAAGCTTTCTTT CASSWTQNTEAFF . TRBJ1-1 . TRBV27
TGTGCCAGCAGTTACGGGGCTAGCCAAGAGACCCAGTACTTC CASSYGASQETQYF . TRBJ2-5 few TRBV6-5
TGCAGTGCTAGAGAGGGGACAGGTTCAACCTACGAGCAGTACTTC CSAREGTGSTYEQYF TRBD1 TRBJ2-7 few TRBV20-1
TGTGCCAGCAGTTACTCAGACAGGTTGTCTATTGACTACACCTTC CASSYSDRLSIDYTF . TRBJ1-2 . TRBV6-6
TGTGCCACCGCTGTGGCGGGGGACTACAATGAGCAGTTCTTC CATAVAGDYNEQFF TRBD2 TRBJ2-1 few TRBV11-2
TGTGCCTGGAGTCGAGCCTCCTACAATGAGCAGTTCTTC CAWSRASYNEQFF . TRBJ2-1 . TRBV30
TGCGCCAGCAGCTTGGACTATCCGGGAGGAAGCTACGAGCAGTACTTC CASSLDYPGGSYEQYF TRBD2 TRBJ2-7 few TRBV5-1
TGTGCCAGCAGTTTACCATGGTCGTCTGAGCAGTTCTTC CASSLPWSSEQFF . TRBJ2-1 . TRBV27
TGTGCCAGCAGCTTGGCCGAAACGGAGGGAGCTTTCTTT CASSLAETEGAFF . TRBJ1-1 few TRBV5-6
TGCAGTGCAGACAGGGCGGTGAACACTGAAGCTTTCTTT CSADRAVNTEAFF TRBD1 TRBJ1-1 few TRBV20-1
TGTGCCAGCGGGCAGCCCCGCTCCTACAATGAGCAGTTCTTC CASGQPRSYNEQFF . TRBJ2-1 . TRBV2
TGTGCCAGCAGCGCCTCTGGTAGAAGCAATCAGCCCCAGCATTTT CASSASGRSNQPQHF . TRBJ1-5 . TRBV9
TGTGCCAGCATCCCAGGGGGCCCGGGGTCACCCCTCCACTTT CASIPGGPGSPLHF TRBD1 TRBJ1-6 . TRBV7-2
TGTGCCAGCAGTTACGGAGTTCTTGAGCAGTTCTTC CASSYGVLEQFF . TRBJ2-1 once TRBV6-2/TRBV6-3
TGCGCCAGCAGCCCCTCGGGGCTCCTCTACGAGCAGTACTTC CASSPSGLLYEQYF . TRBJ2-7 few TRBV5-1
TGTGCCAGCAGTCCCTCTAGCGGGAGTAGCAATGAGCAGTTCTTC CASSPSSGSSNEQFF TRBD2 TRBJ2-1 few TRBV6-1
TGTGCCAGCACCAAACTAGCGGTAAATGAGCAGTTCTTC CASTKLAVNEQFF TRBD2 TRBJ2-1 . TRBV6-1
TGTGCCAGCAGCCTCCCCCGGACAGGGGAGATGAACACTGAAGCTTTCTTT CASSLPRTGEMNTEAFF TRBD1 TRBJ1-1 . TRBV7-6
TGTGCCAGCAGCTTAGAGCAGAGGGGCAGCTATGGCTACACCTTC CASSLEQRGSYGYTF . TRBJ1-2 . TRBV7-8
TGTGCCAGCAGCTTAGTAAGAACTTTCCAAGAGACCCAGTACTTC CASSLVRTFQETQYF . TRBJ2-5 . TRBV7-8
TGCGCCAGCAGCTTGGGACGGTTAGAGACCCAGTACTTC CASSLGRLETQYF . TRBJ2-5 few TRBV5-1
TGTGCCAGCAGTTCCCCAGCAAGGGGAAACGAGCAGTACTTC CASSSPARGNEQYF . TRBJ2-7 . TRBV28
TGTGCCAGCAGCTTTTACCTGGCAGGAGAGCAGTTCTTC CASSFYLAGEQFF . TRBJ2-1 many TRBV12-3/TRBV12-4
TGCAGTGCCCGTGGGGGGGCCTATGAGCAGTTCTTC CSARGGAYEQFF . TRBJ2-1 . TRBV20-1